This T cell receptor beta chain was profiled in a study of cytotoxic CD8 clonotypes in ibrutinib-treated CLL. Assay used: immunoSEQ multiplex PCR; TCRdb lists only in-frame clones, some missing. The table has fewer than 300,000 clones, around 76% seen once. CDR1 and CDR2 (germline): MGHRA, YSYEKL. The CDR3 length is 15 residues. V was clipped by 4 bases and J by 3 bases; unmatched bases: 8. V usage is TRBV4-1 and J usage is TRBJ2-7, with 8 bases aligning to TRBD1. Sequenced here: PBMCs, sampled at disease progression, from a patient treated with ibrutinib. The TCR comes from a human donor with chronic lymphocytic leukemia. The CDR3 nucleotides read TGCGCCAGCAGCCTCGGACAGGGAGAAATCTACGAGCAGTACTTC. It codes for CASSLGQGEIYEQYF.